This entry describes one TCR beta chain. Its target is unknown. This sample is part of a study of OX40 agonist ivuxolimab in advanced cancers. Across the whole study: Participants, around 80% male, averaged roughly 55 years of age, ranging from about 23 to 79.

Germline CDR1 SQVTM, CDR2 ANQGSEA. V lost 6 bases, J lost 3 bases, and 9 bases lay in between. The CDR3 is 11 amino acids. The repertoire was sequenced with immunoSEQ multiplex PCR; TCRdb's copy has only in-frame clones and lacks some. The data contain 50,000 to 60,000 clones, 70% to 85% of them seen just once; the ten biggest clones take up roughly 1.5%. Study-wide points: CD8+ T cells were the subset that, on average, had more expanded clones than CD4+. The investigators did not determine what antigen specificity the expanded peripheral T cells had.

The specimen comprised CD4+ or CD8+ T cells sorted from blood, sampled in a trial of the OX40 agonist ivuxolimab. The clonotype was recovered from an adult with an advanced solid tumor such as melanoma, head and neck, liver or kidney cancer. The V and J genes are TRBV29-1 and TRBJ2-7; the D is unclear. The CDR3 loop is CSVSTDYEQYF. In DNA form, the CDR3 reads TGCAGCGTGAGCACAGACTACGAGCAGTACTTC.